This TCR beta chain was identified in a study of vaccination effects on CD4 cells after COVID-19. Study at large: Participants each got two BNT162b2 or mRNA-1273 vaccine doses. The two convalescent patients provided samples 16 days and one week before vaccination.

Trimming took off 2 bases at V and 7 bases at J, with 9 bases between the two ends. CDR3 size: 13 residues. TCRdb keeps only in-frame clones here, not all; method: immunoSEQ multiplex PCR. This table holds some 56,000 clones, more than 65% found once. Concerning this clone itself: Its antigen is unidentified.

The study's findings and limits: Early post-infection timepoints were absent, and convalescent patients were few. Post-vaccine spike-reactive clones in convalescents were mainly new vaccine-induced clones.

Pools of viral peptides were used by the ViraFEST assay to expand antigen-specific CD4+ T cells ahead of sequencing. Researchers isolated CD4+ T cells once 9 to 11 days of culture had elapsed. The person was diagnosed with PCR-confirmed SARS-CoV-2 infection between March and December 2020. The sequencing used CD4+ T cells from PBMCs cultured with HIV peptides, collected before COVID-19 vaccination. Subset meaning: HIV-1 Nef peptide pool negative control/reference culture. The rearrangement uses TRBV12-3 or TRBV12-4 and TRBJ2-1, with D uncertain. This clonotype was sampled from a human donor who had a prior SARS-CoV-2 infection. The CDR3 sequence: CASSLILANEQFF. The DNA of the CDR3 is TGTGCCAGCAGTTTAATTTTGGCTAATGAGCAGTTCTTC.